This T cell receptor beta chain is from a study of T cells in Graves' hyperthyroidism and ophthalmopathy. Study-level information: Any treatment followed the collection of peripheral blood at initial diagnosis. Study-wide findings and caveats: Among thyroid clonotypes expanded above 0.001, most also appeared in blood.

Trimming took 6 bases from V and 9 from J, leaving 14 bases between them. The CDR3 sequence is 12 residues long. There were TCR beta CDR3 regions amplified from RNA transcripts. When the TCR CDR3 underwent first-round RT-PCR, the HTBI primer set was used. TCRdb ran MiXCR on the multiplex PCR reads and lists one entry per CDR3 protein. The sample shows hundreds of thousands of distinct CDR3 sequences, approximately 25% of them seen only once. Lactation, pregnancy, other autoimmune disease or uncontrolled infection excluded patients. PBMCs stemmed from 10 ml fresh peripheral blood. This clonotype has at least ten counts. Its antigen is currently unknown.

The chain couples TRBV12-3 or TRBV12-4 to TRBJ1-1; D is uncertain. Sequencing was carried out using blood. The source is a woman younger than 45 with Graves' ophthalmopathy. DNA for the CDR3: TGTGCCAGCAGCCCGGGTGGTGCGAAAGCTTTCTTT. Protein product: CASSPGGAKAFF.